The 3 T cell receptor beta chains presented below share a single source sample, sequenced in a study of regulatory T cells in long-lasting Graves disease. The time point: persistent/refractory GD, antithyroid drugs over 5 years with positive TRAb. Following extraction of RNA from PBMCs, that RNA was used to make the TCR library. Arm-PCR of CDR3 regions with iRepertoire HTBI primers generated TCR beta libraries. TCRdb recomputed calls from the multiplex PCR reads with MiXCR, one row per CDR3 protein. The sample carries around 510,000 distinct CDR3 sequences, more than 20% recorded once. Sequencing was performed on peripheral blood mononuclear cells (PBMCs), taken when the disease was refractory, from a patient treated with antithyroid drugs. These receptors all come from a female donor with Graves disease.

CDR3 region: CASSSAWDRDEAFF. CDR3 in DNA: TGCGCCAGCAGCTCGGCCTGGGACAGGGACGAAGCTTTCTTT. The rearrangement joins TRBV5-1 to TRBJ1-1; TRBD1 agrees at 9 bases. In germline, CDR1 is SGHRS, CDR2 YFSETQ. V was pared by 3 bases and J by 8 bases, with 8 bases of the junction left unmatched. The CDR3 is 14 residues long. Full variable domain (outside the CDR3, taken from reference TRBV5-1 and TRBJ1-1): KAGVTQTPRYLIKTRGQQVTLSCSPISGHRSVSWYQQTPGQGLQFLFEYFSETQRNKGNFPGRFSGRQFSNSRSEMNVSTLELGDSALYLCASSSAWDRDEAFFGQGTRLTVV.

In its sample, this clonotype was seen many times. This CDR3 reads CASGENRGYEQYF. The CDR3 nucleotides read TGTGCCAGCGGTGAGAACAGGGGTTACGAGCAGTACTTC. This chain connects TRBV11-2 to TRBJ2-7; TRBD1 matches 7 bases. This CDR3 is built from 13 residues. Germline CDR1 reads SGHAT; CDR2 reads FQNNGV. J was trimmed by 4 bases and V by 8 bases; bases with no gene match: 8.

This rearrangement joins TRBV2 to TRBJ2-3; 7 bases match TRBD1. This CDR3 has 16 amino acids. V lost 4 bases, J lost 0 bases, and 7 bases stayed unmatched. Germline values: CDR1 SNHLY, CDR2 FYNNEI. The CDR3 reads CASSGITGASTDTQYF. CDR3 in DNA: TGTGCCAGCAGTGGGATAACAGGGGCTAGCACAGATACGCAGTATTTT. The complete variable domain, with remaining parts taken from reference TRBV2 and TRBJ2-3, reads EPEVTQTPSHQVTQMGQEVILRCVPISNHLYFYWYRQILGQKVEFLVSFYNNEISEKSEIFDDQFSVERPDGSNFTLKIRSTKLEDSAMYFCASSGITGASTDTQYFGPGTRLTVL.